These 15 T cell receptor beta chains were sequenced from one sample in a study of naive and memory T cell subsets. The beta constant-region primer was an equimolar mix of two oligonucleotides covering TRBC1 and TRBC2. The ligated cDNA underwent four PCR rounds using SP2 and nested alpha and beta constant-region primers. TCRdb itself ran the UMI-ligation and nested PCR reads through MiXCR, one entry per CDR3 protein. The sample holds roughly 97,000 distinct CDR3 sequences, 14% seen once. Regarding the study as a whole: A few larger clonotypes appeared in naive repertoires, especially CD8, possibly memory cells re-expressing CD45RA.

What these receptors recognize is not known. The sample comprised naive CD8+ T cells from blood. The source of these receptors is a human donor in good health.

The chain employs TRBV7-8 and TRBJ2-3, with D unclear. The CDR3 runs to 17 residues. V lost 5 bases, J lost 2 bases, and 20 bases lay in between. Per germline, CDR1 SGHVS and CDR2 FQNEAQ. DNA of the CDR3: TGTGCCAGCAGCCCAAAGTCGTATCCAGGCCTCACAGATACGCAGTATTTT. Amino acid sequence: CASSPKSYPGLTDTQYF. Using reference TRBV7-8 and TRBJ2-3 for the parts outside the CDR3, the full variable domain is GAGVSQSPRYKVAKRGQDVALRCDPISGHVSLFWYQQALGQGPEFLTYFQNEAQLDKSGLPSDRFFAERPEGSVSTLKIQRTQQEDSAVYLCASSPKSYPGLTDTQYFGPGTRLTVL.

This clonotype was detected ten times or more. The chain employs TRBV7-6 and TRBJ2-1; 10 bases align to TRBD2. Germline trimming cut 3 bases from V and 8 bases from J; bases unmatched to any gene: 7. This CDR3 has 15 residues. Germline loops: CDR1 SGHVS, CDR2 FNYEAQ. CDR3 DNA sequence: TGTGCCAGCAGCTTTTTAGCGGGGGGCAGAGATGAGCAGTTCTTC. It specifies CASSFLAGGRDEQFF.

A few counts support this clonotype. The genes are TRBV9 and TRBJ2-3; D tentatively fits TRBD1 or TRBD2 (6 bases each). Between the trimmed V and J ends, which lost 4 bases and 1 base, there was a span of 13 bases. CDR1 and CDR2 from the germline V gene are SGDLS and YYNGEE. The CDR3 covers 15 residues. CDR3 residues: CASSPEGGGTDTQYF. The CDR3 DNA follows: TGTGCCAGCAGCCCAGAGGGGGGCGGCACAGATACGCAGTATTTT.

The V and J genes are TRBV13 and TRBJ1-6, with 10 bases aligning to TRBD1. J lost 9 bases, V lost 4 bases, and 12 bases had no gene match. Germline assignment: CDR1 PRHDT and CDR2 FYEKMQ (reference sequence). This CDR3 is built from 17 residues. CDR3 sequence (DNA): TGTGCCAGCAGCTACCCTGGTGCGACAGGGGGCAGTTCACCCCTCCACTTT. It yields the protein CASSYPGATGGSSPLHF.

This clonotype was found many times. This chain uses TRBV7-9 with TRBJ2-7, with D hard to call. V was cut by 8 bases and J by 4 bases, with 15 bases left in between. From germline, CDR1 is SEHNR and CDR2 FQNEAQ (reference sequence). The CDR3 sequence is 13 residues long. The CDR3 nucleotides are TGTGCCAGCCGTGGCTTGACTTCGTACGAGCAGTACTTC. Amino acid sequence: CASRGLTSYEQYF.

The V gene is TRBV20-1, the J gene TRBJ1-5; D is perhaps TRBD1 (5 bases). Trimming pared 5 bases from V and 0 bases from J, leaving 17 bases between. This CDR3 has 16 residues. The germline V gene has CDR1 DFQATT and CDR2 SNEGSKA (reference sequence). The CDR3 nucleotides read TGCAGTGCTCTGCCAGGGCCGAATCTTAGCAATCAGCCCCAGCATTTT. Its translation: CSALPGPNLSNQPQHF.

This clonotype was counted only a few times. V usage is TRBV19 and J usage is TRBJ2-7, with no clear D. Trimming shortened V by 4 bases and J by 3 bases, and 10 bases separated the two germline ends. The CDR3 spans 13 residues. Germline CDR1 LNHDA, CDR2 SQIVND (reference sequence). The CDR3 spells CASSRPGHYEQYF. The CDR3, as DNA: TGTGCCAGTAGTAGGCCCGGCCACTACGAGCAGTACTTC.

This clonotype was observed many times. The genes are TRBV5-1 and TRBJ1-1; D not resolved. Trimming removed 0 bases from V and 0 bases from J, with 3 bases in between. Germline V gene sequence: CDR1 SGHRS, CDR2 YFSETQ. The CDR3 is 13 residues long. CDR3 nucleotide sequence: TGCGCCAGCAGCTTGGATGTGAACACTGAAGCTTTCTTT. Translated, it gives CASSLDVNTEAFF.

This clonotype was found many times. This chain uses TRBV29-1 with TRBJ2-7; D possibly matches TRBD1 or TRBD2 (6 bases each). The V and J ends lost 5 bases and 2 bases respectively, with 10 bases between them. Germline-derived CDR1 and CDR2 are SQVTM and ANQGSEA. The length of the CDR3 is 12 residues. The CDR3 nucleotides read TGCAGCGTTAGGGGGGCCACCTACGAGCAGTACTTC. It is translated as CSVRGATYEQYF.

In regard to this clonotype: Its ends do not fully match the called genes, so a read error is possible. The chain combines TRBV13 with TRBJ2-1; D gene ambiguous. Germline V gene sequence: CDR1 PRHDT, CDR2 FYEKMQ (reference sequence). CDR3 length: 15 residues. CDR3 in DNA: TGTGCCAGCAGCTTGGGCGGAACCTCCTACAGTGAGCAGTTCTTC. Its translation is CASSLGGTSYSEQFF.

The V and J genes are TRBV29-1 and TRBJ1-1; no clear D. Trimming took 1 base from V and 6 from J, leaving 9 bases between them. The V gene's germline CDR1 is SQVTM and CDR2 ANQGSEA. There are 12 residues in the CDR3. DNA of the CDR3: TGCAGCGTTGAAGCCCTCGTCCCTGAAGCTTTCTTT. This gives the protein CSVEALVPEAFF.

The chain couples TRBV3-1 to TRBJ2-7, with TRBD1 identical over 10 bases. Germline V gives CDR1 LGHDT, CDR2 YNNKEL (reference sequence). The CDR3 is 15 amino acids. Trimming at V came to 4 bases and at J to 2 bases, leaving 5 bases not matched to a gene. CDR3 bases: TGTGCCAGCAGCCCGGGGACAGGGGACGCCTACGAGCAGTACTTC. Protein: CASSPGTGDAYEQYF.

The table lists this clonotype with many counts. V is TRBV30 and J is TRBJ2-7; D is ambiguous. Germline V gene lookup returns CDR1 GTSNPN and CDR2 SVGIG (reference sequence). Trimming cost V 3 bases and J 5 bases, with 5 bases left between them. The CDR3 is made up of 10 amino acids. In nucleotides, the CDR3 is TGTGCCTGGAGCCTCGACGAGCAGTACTTC. Translation gives CAWSLDEQYF. Looking up the rest from reference TRBV30 and TRBJ2-7 gives the full variable domain: SQTIHQWPATLVQPVGSPLSLECTVEGTSNPNLYWYRQAAGRGLQLLFYSVGIGQISSEVPQNLSASRPQDRQFILSSKKLLLSDSGFYLCAWSLDEQYFGPGTRLTVT.

The chain joins TRBV11-3 to TRBJ2-1; TRBD2 aligns across 7 bases. The trim removed 5 bases at V and 5 bases at J, leaving 6 bases unmatched. CDR1 and CDR2 (germline): SGHNT, YENEEA. The CDR3 is 14 amino acids. Written as DNA, the CDR3 is TGTGCCAGCAGCCGCTGGGACTACAACAATGAGCAGTTCTTC. Its translation is CASSRWDYNNEQFF.

The gene calls are TRBV4-2 and TRBJ1-6; TRBD1 is a possible D gene (5 bases). The CDR3 runs 16 residues. Trimming shortened V by 4 bases and J by 7 bases, and 17 bases separated the two germline ends. Germline V gives CDR1 LGHNA, CDR2 YNFKEQ. CDR3 loop: CASSPLPSGLNSPLHF. The CDR3 nucleotides read TGTGCCAGCAGCCCCCTTCCCTCGGGGCTAAATTCACCCCTCCACTTT.